This T cell receptor beta chain was recovered during a study of shared clonotypes between healthy human individuals. Study-wide results and limits: It was only blood that was sampled, and tissue repertoires likely differ.

At a deep level, the assay was run. The material for each subset, its genomic DNA, was split evenly across several immunoSEQ plates. Sequenced by immunoSEQ multiplex PCR; TCRdb stores in-frame clones only, minus some. The profile shows about 490,000 clones, roughly 85% of them singletons. With respect to this clone: The antigen is undetermined.

CDR1 is MNHNS, CDR2 SASEGT, per germline. This CDR3 is 15 amino acids long. After removal of 7 bases from V and 2 bases from J, the junction contained 3 bases not matched to a gene. This chain uses TRBV6-1 with TRBJ2-5; TRBD2 agrees at 14 bases. This clonotype was obtained from a woman aged 40 to 49 in good health. Some clones in this sample may be carry-over from other donors' samples. The sample was PBMCs. The CDR3 bases are TGTGCCAGCATCGGGACTAGCGGGAGTCAAGAGACCCAGTACTTC. It encodes CASIGTSGSQETQYF.